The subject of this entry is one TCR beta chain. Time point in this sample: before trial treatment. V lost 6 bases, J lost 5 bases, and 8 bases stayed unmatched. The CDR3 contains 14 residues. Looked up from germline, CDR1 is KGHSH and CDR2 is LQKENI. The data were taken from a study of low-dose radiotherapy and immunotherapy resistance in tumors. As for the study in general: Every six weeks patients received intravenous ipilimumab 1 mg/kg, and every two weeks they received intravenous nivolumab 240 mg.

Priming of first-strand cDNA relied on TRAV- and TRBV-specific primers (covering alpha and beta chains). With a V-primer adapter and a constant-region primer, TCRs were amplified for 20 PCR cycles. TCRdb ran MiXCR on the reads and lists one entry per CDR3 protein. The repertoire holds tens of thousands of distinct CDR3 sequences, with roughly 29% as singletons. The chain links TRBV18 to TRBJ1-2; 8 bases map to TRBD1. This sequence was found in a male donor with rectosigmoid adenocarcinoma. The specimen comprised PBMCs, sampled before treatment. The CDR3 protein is CASSRQGAGYGYTF. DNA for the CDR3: TGTGCCAGCTCTCGGCAGGGGGCAGGGTATGGCTACACCTTC.